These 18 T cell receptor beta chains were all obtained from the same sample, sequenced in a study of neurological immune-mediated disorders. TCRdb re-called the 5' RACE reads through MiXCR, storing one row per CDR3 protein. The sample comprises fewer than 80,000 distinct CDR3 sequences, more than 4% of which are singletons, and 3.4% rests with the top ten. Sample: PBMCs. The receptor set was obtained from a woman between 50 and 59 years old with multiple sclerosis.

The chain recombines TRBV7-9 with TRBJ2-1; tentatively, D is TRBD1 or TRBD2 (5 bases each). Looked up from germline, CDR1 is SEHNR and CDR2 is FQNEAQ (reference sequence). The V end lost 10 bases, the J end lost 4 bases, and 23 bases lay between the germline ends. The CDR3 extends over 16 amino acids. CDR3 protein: CAINPKTGTTYNEQFF. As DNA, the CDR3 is TGTGCCATCAACCCCAAAACCGGGACCACTTACAATGAGCAGTTCTTC.

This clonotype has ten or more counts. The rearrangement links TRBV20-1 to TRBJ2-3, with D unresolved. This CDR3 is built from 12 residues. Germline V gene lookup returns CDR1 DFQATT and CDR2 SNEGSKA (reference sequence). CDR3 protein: CSLTKATDTQYF. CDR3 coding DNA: TGCTCTCTCACCAAGGCCACAGATACGCAGTATTTT.

The CDR3 loop is CASSYADRETQYF. The DNA for the CDR3 is TGTGCCAGCAGTTACGCAGACCGGGAGACCCAGTACTTC. The gene calls are TRBV6-2 or TRBV6-3 and TRBJ2-5; the D is unclear. CDR3 length: 13 residues. Germline V CDR1 and CDR2: MNHEY, SVGEGT. V dropped 2 bases and J dropped 5 bases, with 9 bases sitting between them.

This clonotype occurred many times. In DNA form, the CDR3 reads TGTGCCAGCTCACCGGGGGTAACTGGAAACACCATATATTTT. This sequence encodes CASSPGVTGNTIYF. This rearrangement joins TRBV18 to TRBJ1-3, with TRBD1 as a possible D gene (5 bases). There are 14 residues in the CDR3. Trimming pared 3 bases from V and 2 bases from J, leaving 8 bases between. CDR1 KGHSH and CDR2 LQKENI come from the germline V gene.

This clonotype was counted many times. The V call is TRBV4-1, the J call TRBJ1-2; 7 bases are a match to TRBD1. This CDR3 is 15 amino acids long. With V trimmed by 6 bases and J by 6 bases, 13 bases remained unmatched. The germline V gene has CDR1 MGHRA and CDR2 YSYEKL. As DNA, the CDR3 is TGCGCCAGCAGTCAAATTATTGGGCAGGGGGATGGCTACACCTTC. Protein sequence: CASSQIIGQGDGYTF.

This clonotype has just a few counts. In DNA, the CDR3 is TGCAGTGCTAGAGACCGCCGGGCCGGCTGGTGGGCTTTCTTT. As protein: CSARDRRAGWWAFF. The chain carries TRBV20-1 and TRBJ1-1; D is undetermined. The germline gives CDR1 DFQATT, CDR2 SNEGSKA (reference sequence). The V end was cut by 0 bases, the J end by 11 bases, with 19 bases between. The CDR3 runs to 14 residues.

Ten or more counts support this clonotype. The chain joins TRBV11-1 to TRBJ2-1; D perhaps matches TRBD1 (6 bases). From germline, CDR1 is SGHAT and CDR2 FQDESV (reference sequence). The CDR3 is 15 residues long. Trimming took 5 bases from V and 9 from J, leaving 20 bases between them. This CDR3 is CASSEQGSLYGEQFF. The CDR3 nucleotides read TGTGCCAGCAGCGAACAGGGCAGTCTATATGGTGAGCAGTTCTTC.

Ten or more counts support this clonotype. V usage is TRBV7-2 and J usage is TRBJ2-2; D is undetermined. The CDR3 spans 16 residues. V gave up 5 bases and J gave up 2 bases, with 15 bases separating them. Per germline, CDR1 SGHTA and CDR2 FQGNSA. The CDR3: CASSRRRSQNTGELFF. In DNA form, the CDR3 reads TGTGCCAGCAGCCGACGACGGAGCCAAAACACCGGGGAGCTGTTTTTT.

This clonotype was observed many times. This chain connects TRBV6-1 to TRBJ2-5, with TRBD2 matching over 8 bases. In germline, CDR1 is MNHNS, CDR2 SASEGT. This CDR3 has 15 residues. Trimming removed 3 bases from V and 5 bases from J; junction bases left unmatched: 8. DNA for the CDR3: TGTGCCAGCAGTGAGGGCCGGGAGGGTTCGGAGACCCAGTACTTC. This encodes CASSEGREGSETQYF.

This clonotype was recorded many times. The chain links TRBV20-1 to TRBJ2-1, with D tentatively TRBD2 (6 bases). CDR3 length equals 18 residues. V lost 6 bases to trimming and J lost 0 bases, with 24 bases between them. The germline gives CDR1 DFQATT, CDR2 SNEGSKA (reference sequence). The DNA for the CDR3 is TGCAGTGCGCTACATTACAACTTCCGGGGGAGCTCCTACAATGAGCAGTTCTTC. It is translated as CSALHYNFRGSSYNEQFF.

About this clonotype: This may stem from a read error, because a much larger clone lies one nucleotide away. The CDR3: CASSLRVLSDYGYTF. For the CDR3, the DNA is TGTGCCAGCAGCTTAAGGGTCCTAAGTGACTATGGCTACACCTTC. This chain links TRBV7-2 with TRBJ1-2, with D unresolved. V lost 2 bases, J lost 3 bases, and 13 bases lay in between. The CDR3 consists of 15 residues. Looked up from germline, CDR1 is SGHTA and CDR2 is FQGNSA.

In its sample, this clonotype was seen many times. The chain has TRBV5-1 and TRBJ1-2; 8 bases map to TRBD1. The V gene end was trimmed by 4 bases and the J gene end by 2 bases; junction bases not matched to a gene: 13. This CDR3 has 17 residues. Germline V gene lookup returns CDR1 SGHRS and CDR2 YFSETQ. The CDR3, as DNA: TGCGCCAGCAGCCCCCAAACCGGGGACAGGCGGAACTATGGCTACACCTTC. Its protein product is CASSPQTGDRRNYGYTF.

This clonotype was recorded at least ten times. This chain's CDR3 is CASSLYNTDTQYF. In DNA form, the CDR3 reads TGTGCCAGCAGCCTCTATAACACAGATACGCAGTATTTT. The chain uses TRBV7-9 and TRBJ2-3; unclear D gene. The CDR3 runs 13 residues. Germline loops: CDR1 SEHNR, CDR2 FQNEAQ (reference sequence). Trimming removed 5 bases at V and 2 bases at J, with 8 bases between.

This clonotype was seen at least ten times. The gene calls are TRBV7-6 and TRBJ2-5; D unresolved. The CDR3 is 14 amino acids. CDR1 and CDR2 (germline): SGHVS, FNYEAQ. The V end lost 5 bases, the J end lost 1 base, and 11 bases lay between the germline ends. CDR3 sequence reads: CASSRTPTQETQYF. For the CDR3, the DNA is TGTGCCAGCAGCCGAACCCCCACCCAAGAGACCCAGTACTTC.

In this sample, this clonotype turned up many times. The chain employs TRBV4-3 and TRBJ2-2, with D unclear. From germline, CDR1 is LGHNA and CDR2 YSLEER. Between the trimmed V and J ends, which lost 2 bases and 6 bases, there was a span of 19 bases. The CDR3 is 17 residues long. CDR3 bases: TGCGCCAGCAGCCAAACCACCGAGGCGGTAGGCTCCGGGGAGCTGTTTTTT. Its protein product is CASSQTTEAVGSGELFF.

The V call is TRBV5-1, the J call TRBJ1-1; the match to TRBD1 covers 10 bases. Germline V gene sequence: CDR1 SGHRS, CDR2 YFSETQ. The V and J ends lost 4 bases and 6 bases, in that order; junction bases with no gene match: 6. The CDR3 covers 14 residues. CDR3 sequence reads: CASSNRTGGPEAFF. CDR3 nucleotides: TGCGCCAGCAGCAACCGGACAGGGGGTCCTGAAGCTTTCTTT.

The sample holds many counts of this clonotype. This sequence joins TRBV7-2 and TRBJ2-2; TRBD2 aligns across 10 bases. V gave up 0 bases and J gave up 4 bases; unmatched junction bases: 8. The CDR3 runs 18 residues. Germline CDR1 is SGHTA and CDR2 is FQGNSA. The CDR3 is CASSLALPSGGATGELFF. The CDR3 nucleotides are TGTGCCAGCAGCTTAGCCCTTCCGAGCGGGGGGGCCACCGGGGAGCTGTTTTTT.

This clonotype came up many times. CDR3 bases: TGTGCCAGCAGCCGATCCAAGACGGGTATGAACACTGAAGCTTTCTTT. It codes for CASSRSKTGMNTEAFF. This chain uses TRBV7-9 with TRBJ1-1; D is uncertain. Germline CDR1 is SEHNR and CDR2 is FQNEAQ (reference sequence). This CDR3 comprises 16 residues. Trimming left V 5 bases short and J 0 bases short, with 16 bases between.